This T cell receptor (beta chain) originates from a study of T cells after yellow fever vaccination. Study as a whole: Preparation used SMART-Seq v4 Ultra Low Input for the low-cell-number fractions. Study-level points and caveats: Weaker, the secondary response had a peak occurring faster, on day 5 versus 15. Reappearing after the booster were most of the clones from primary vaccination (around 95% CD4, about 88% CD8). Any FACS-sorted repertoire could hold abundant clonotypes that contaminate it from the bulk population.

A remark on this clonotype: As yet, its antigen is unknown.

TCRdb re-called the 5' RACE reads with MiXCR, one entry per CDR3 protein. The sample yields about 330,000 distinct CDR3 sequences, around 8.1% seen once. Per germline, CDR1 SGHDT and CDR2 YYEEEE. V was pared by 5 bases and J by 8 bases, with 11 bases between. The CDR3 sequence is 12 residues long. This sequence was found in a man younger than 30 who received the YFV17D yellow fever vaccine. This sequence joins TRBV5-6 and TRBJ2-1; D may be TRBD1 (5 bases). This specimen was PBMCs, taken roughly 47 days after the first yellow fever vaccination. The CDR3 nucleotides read TGTGCCAGCAGATGGCAGGGCGATGAGCAGTTCTTC. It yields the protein CASRWQGDEQFF.